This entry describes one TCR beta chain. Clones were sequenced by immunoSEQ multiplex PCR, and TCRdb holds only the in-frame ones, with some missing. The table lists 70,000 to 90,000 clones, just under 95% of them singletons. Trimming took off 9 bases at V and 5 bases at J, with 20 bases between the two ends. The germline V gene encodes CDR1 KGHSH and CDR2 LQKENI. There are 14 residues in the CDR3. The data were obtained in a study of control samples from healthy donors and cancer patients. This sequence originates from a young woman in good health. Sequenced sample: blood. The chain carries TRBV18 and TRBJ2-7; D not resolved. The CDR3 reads CASWTGLPGHEQYF. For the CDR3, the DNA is TGTGCCAGTTGGACGGGCCTGCCTGGCCACGAGCAGTACTTC.